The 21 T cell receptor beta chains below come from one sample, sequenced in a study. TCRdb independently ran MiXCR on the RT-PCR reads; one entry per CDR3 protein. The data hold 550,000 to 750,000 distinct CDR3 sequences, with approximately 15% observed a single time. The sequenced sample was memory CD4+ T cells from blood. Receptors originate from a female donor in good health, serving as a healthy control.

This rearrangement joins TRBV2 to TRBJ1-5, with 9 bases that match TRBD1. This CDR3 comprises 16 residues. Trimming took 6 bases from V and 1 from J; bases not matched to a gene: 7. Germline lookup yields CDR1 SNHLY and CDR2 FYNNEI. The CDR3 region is CASRGTGKSSNQPQHF. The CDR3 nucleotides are TGTGCCAGCAGGGGGACAGGGAAATCAAGCAATCAGCCCCAGCATTTT.

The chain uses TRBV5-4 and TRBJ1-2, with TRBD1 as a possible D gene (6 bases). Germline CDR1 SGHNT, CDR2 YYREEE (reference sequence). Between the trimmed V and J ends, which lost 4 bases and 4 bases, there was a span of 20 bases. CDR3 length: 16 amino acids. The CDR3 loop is CASSEGGFGLGYGYTF. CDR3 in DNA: TGTGCCAGCAGCGAAGGGGGGTTCGGCCTAGGCTATGGCTACACCTTC.

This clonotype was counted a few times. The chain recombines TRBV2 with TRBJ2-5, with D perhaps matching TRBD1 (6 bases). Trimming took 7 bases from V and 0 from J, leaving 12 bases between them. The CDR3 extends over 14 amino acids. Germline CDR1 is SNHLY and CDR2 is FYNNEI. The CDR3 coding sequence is TGTGCCAGCACGGGACACCGGAACCAAGAGACCCAGTACTTC. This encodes CASTGHRNQETQYF.

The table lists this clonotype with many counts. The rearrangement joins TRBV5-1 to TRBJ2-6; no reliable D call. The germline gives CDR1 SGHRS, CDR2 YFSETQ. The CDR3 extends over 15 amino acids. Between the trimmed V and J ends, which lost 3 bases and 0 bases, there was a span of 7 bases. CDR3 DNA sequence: TGCGCCAGCAGCTCCGGGTACTCTGGGGCCAACGTCCTGACTTTC. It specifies CASSSGYSGANVLTF.

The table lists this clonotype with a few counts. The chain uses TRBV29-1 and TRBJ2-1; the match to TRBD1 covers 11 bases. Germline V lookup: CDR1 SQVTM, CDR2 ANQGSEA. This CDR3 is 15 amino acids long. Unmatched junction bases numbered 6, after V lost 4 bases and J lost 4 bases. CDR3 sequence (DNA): TGCAGCGTTGGGGGGGGGACAGGGGGGTACAATGAGCAGTTCTTC. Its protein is CSVGGGTGGYNEQFF.

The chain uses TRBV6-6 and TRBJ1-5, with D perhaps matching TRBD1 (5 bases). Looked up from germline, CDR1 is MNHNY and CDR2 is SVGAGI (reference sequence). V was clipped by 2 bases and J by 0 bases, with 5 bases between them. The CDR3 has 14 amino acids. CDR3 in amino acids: CASSYGGSNQPQHF. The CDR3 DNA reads TGTGCCAGCAGTTACGGGGGTAGCAATCAGCCCCAGCATTTT.

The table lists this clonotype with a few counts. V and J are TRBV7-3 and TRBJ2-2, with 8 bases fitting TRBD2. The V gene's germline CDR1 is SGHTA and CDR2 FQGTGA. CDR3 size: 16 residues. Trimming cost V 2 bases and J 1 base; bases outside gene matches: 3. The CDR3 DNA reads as TGTGCCAGCAGCTTATTAGCGGGGAAGAACACCGGGGAGCTGTTTTTT. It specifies CASSLLAGKNTGELFF.

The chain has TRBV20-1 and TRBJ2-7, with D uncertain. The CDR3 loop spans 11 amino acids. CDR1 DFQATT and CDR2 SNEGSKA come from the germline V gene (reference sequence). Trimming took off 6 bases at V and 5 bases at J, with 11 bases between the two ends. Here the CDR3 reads CSAPVWNEQYF. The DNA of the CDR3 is TGCAGTGCCCCGGTATGGAACGAGCAGTACTTC.

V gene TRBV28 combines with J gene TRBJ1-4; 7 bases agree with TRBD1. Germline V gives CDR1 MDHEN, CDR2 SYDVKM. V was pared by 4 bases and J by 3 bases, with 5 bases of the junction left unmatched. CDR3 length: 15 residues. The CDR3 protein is CASSSQTGPNEKLFF. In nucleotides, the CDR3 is TGTGCCAGCAGTTCCCAGACAGGGCCTAATGAAAAACTGTTTTTT. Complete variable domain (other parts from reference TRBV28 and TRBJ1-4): DVKVTQSSRYLVKRTGEKVFLECVQDMDHENMFWYRQDPGLGLRLIYFSYDVKMKEKGDIPEGYSVSREKKERFSLILESASTNQTSMYLCASSSQTGPNEKLFFGSGTQLSVL.

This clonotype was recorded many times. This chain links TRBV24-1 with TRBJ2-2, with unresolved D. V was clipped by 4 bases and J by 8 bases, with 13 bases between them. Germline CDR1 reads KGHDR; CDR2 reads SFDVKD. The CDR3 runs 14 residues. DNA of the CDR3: TGTGCCACCAGTGACTCGACCCCTAATGGGGAGCTGTTTTTT. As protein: CATSDSTPNGELFF.

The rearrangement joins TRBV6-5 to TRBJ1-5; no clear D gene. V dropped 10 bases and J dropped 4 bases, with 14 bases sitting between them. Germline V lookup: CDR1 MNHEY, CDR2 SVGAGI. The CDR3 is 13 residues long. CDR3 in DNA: TGTGCCACTCGGTATTCAGCGAATCAGCCCCAGCATTTT. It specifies CATRYSANQPQHF.

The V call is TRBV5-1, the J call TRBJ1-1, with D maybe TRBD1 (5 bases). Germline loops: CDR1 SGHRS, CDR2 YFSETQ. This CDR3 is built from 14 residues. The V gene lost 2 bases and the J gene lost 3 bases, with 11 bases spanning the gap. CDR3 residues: CASSFVGGDTEAFF. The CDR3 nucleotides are TGCGCCAGCAGCTTTGTCGGGGGAGACACTGAAGCTTTCTTT.

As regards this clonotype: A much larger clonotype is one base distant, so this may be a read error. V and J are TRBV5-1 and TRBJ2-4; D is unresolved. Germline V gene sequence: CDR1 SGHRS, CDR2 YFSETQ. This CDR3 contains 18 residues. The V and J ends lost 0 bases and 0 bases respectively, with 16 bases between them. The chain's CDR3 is CASSLELNIGLAKNIQYF. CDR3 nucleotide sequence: TGCGCCAGCAGCTTGGAGCTAAACATCGGGCTAGCCAAAAACATTCAGTACTTC.

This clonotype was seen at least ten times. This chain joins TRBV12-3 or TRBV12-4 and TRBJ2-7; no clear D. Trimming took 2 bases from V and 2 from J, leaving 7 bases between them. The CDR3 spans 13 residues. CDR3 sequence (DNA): TGTGCCAGCAGTTTAATGGTGGCCTACGAGCAGTACTTC. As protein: CASSLMVAYEQYF.

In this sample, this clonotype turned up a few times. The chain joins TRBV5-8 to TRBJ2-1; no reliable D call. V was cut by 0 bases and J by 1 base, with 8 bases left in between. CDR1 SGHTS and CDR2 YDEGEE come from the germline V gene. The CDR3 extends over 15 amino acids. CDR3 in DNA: TGTGCCAGCAGCTTGGTGGGCAGGTCCTACAATGAGCAGTTCTTC. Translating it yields CASSLVGRSYNEQFF.

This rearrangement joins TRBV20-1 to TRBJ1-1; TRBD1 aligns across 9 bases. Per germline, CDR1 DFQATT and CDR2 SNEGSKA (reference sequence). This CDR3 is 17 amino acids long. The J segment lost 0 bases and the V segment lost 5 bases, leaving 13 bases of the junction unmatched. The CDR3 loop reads CSAPRGGTGSLNTEAFF. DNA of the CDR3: TGCAGTGCTCCCAGAGGAGGGACAGGGTCATTGAACACTGAAGCTTTCTTT.

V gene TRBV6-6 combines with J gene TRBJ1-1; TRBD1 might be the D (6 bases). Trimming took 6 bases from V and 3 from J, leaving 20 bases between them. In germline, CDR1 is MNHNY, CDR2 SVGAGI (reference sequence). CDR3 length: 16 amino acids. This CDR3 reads CASSDGQQGGYTEAFF. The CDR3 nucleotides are TGTGCCAGCAGCGACGGACAGCAGGGCGGATACACTGAAGCTTTCTTT.

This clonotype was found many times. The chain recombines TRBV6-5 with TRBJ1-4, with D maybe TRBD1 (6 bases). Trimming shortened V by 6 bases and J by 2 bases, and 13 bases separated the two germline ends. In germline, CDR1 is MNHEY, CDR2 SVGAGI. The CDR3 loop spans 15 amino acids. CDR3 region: CASRPRTGTNEKLFF. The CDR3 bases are TGTGCCAGCAGGCCTCGAACAGGGACTAATGAAAAACTGTTTTTT.

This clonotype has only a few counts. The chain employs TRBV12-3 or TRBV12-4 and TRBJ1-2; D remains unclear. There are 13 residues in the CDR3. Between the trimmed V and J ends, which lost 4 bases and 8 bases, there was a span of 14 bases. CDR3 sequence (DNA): TGTGCCAGCAGTTACGCGGACGGGGAAGGCTACACCTTC. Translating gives CASSYADGEGYTF.

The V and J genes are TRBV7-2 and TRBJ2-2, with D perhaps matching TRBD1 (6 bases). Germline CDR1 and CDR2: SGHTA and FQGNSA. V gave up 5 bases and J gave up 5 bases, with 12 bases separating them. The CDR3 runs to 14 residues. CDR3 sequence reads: CASSPSQGTGELFF. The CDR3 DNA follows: TGTGCCAGCAGCCCCTCTCAGGGGACCGGGGAGCTGTTTTTT. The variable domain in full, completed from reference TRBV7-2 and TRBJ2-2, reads GAGVSQSPSNKVTEKGKDVELRCDPISGHTALYWYRQSLGQGLEFLIYFQGNSAPDKSGLPSDRFSAERTGGSVSTLTIQRTQQEDSAVYLCASSPSQGTGELFFGEGSRLTVL.

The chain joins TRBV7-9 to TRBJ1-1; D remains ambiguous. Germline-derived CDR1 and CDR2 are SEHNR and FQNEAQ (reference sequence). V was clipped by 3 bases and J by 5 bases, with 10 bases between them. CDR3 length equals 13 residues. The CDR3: CASSLEGKTEAFF. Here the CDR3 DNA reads TGTGCCAGCAGCTTGGAAGGAAAAACTGAAGCTTTCTTT. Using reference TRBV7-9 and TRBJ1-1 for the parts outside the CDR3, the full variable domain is DTGVSQNPRHKITKRGQNVTFRCDPISEHNRLYWYRQTLGQGPEFLTYFQNEAQLEKSRLLSDRFSAERPKGSFSTLEIQRTEQGDSAMYLCASSLEGKTEAFFGQGTRLTVV.